The 15 T cell receptor beta chains in this list originate from one sample, sequenced in a study of blood T cells in healthy people across ages. Sample-barcoded 5' priming and a J-beta primer mix drove a second PCR of roughly 6 to 12 cycles. TCRdb analysed the 5' RACE reads with MiXCR anew, one entry per CDR3 protein. The table has 1.5 million to 1.8 million distinct CDR3 sequences, approximately 43% seen once. The sequencing input was blood. The receptors stem from a woman under 30 in good health.

This clonotype was recorded a few times. The chain links TRBV7-2 to TRBJ1-5; maybe TRBD1 (5 bases). The CDR3 is made up of 15 amino acids. Germline CDR1 is SGHTA and CDR2 is FQGNSA. V gave up 0 bases and J gave up 3 bases, with 9 bases separating them. CDR3 protein: CASSLALGVNQPQHF. CDR3 nucleotide sequence: TGTGCCAGCAGCTTAGCGCTAGGGGTCAATCAGCCCCAGCATTTT.

This clonotype was counted a few times. V and J are TRBV5-1 and TRBJ2-7, with TRBD1 identical over 7 bases. Per germline, CDR1 SGHRS and CDR2 YFSETQ. With 0 bases clipped from V and 7 bases from J, the junction kept 7 bases outside the gene matches. The CDR3 loop spans 14 amino acids. The CDR3 sequence is CASSLGQGVSEQYF. The CDR3 coding sequence is TGCGCCAGCAGCTTGGGGCAGGGGGTCTCGGAGCAGTACTTC.

The J gene is TRBJ2-3, the V gene TRBV7-2; 9 bases are shared with TRBD2. V lost 5 bases to trimming and J lost 4 bases; unmatched junction nucleotides: 13. The CDR3 has 17 residues. CDR1 and CDR2 (germline): SGHTA, FQGNSA. The CDR3 here is CASSQRLGLALADTQYF. The CDR3 DNA reads as TGTGCCAGCAGCCAACGACTGGGACTAGCCTTGGCAGATACGCAGTATTTT.

The genes are TRBV12-3 or TRBV12-4 and TRBJ1-2; D gene ambiguous. Deletions cut 6 bases from V and 0 bases from J, with 20 bases between. The CDR3 has 17 residues. The CDR3 loop reads CASSSHRSINTNYGYTF. The DNA of the CDR3 is TGTGCCAGCAGCTCCCACAGAAGTATCAACACTAACTATGGCTACACCTTC.

This chain connects TRBV9 to TRBJ2-7, with a weak D call TRBD2 (7 bases). CDR1 and CDR2 (germline): SGDLS, YYNGEE. V was shortened by 0 bases and J by 2 bases, with 15 bases between the two germline ends. The CDR3 sequence is 16 residues long. The CDR3, as DNA: TGTGCCAGCAGCGTAGGGGAGGGGGTGGAGACCTACGAGCAGTACTTC. Encoded protein: CASSVGEGVETYEQYF.

V and J are TRBV7-2 and TRBJ2-5, with D tentatively TRBD2 (6 bases). Trimming pared 5 bases from V and 11 bases from J, leaving 27 bases between. CDR1 is SGHTA and CDR2 is FQGNSA in the germline V gene. This CDR3 has 16 amino acids. This CDR3 is CASSPVGTYGNNEQYF. In DNA form, the CDR3 reads TGTGCCAGCAGCCCAGTCGGGACTTACGGAAACAATGAGCAGTACTTC.

The chain links TRBV7-2 to TRBJ2-1; TRBD2 agrees at 13 bases. The junction had 7 bases not matched to a gene; V was cut back by 4 bases and J by 10 bases. Per germline, CDR1 SGHTA and CDR2 FQGNSA. This CDR3 spans 15 amino acids. CDR3 region: CASSSTSGGAKEQFF. CDR3 nucleotide sequence: TGTGCCAGCAGCTCTACTAGCGGGGGGGCCAAGGAGCAGTTCTTC.

The chain's CDR3 is CASTVLGLYGYTF. DNA for the CDR3: TGTGCCAGCACTGTCCTAGGCCTCTATGGCTACACCTTC. The rearrangement uses TRBV28 and TRBJ1-2, with D hard to call. V dropped 7 bases and J dropped 4 bases, with 13 bases sitting between them. Germline lookup yields CDR1 MDHEN and CDR2 SYDVKM. There are 13 residues in the CDR3.

This clonotype was found a few times. V is TRBV12-5 and J is TRBJ2-3; 8 bases line up with TRBD2. With V trimmed by 5 bases and J by 6 bases, 7 bases remained unmatched. CDR1 and CDR2 (germline): LGHNT, FRNRAP. The length of the CDR3 is 14 residues. DNA for the CDR3: TGTGCTAGTGGTCCCCGGACTAGCTTGGATACGCAGTATTTT. Its translation is CASGPRTSLDTQYF.

The chain combines TRBV24-1 with TRBJ2-2; D possibly corresponds to TRBD2 (7 bases). The CDR3 has 19 residues. Deletions cut 3 bases from V and 7 bases from J, with 26 bases between. Germline values: CDR1 KGHDR, CDR2 SFDVKD. The CDR3 coding sequence is TGTGCCACCAGTGATCCCGGGGGGCAGGATGGCGGTGGGGTCGGGGAGCTGTTTTTT. Translation: CATSDPGGQDGGGVGELFF.

This clonotype was counted between two and nine times. The V call is TRBV5-1, the J call TRBJ1-2; the D is unclear. Trimming removed 0 bases from V and 7 bases from J, with 16 bases in between. CDR3 length: 15 residues. CDR1 and CDR2 (germline): SGHRS, YFSETQ. The DNA of the CDR3 is TGCGCCAGCAGCTTGGGAGTCGGGTTTTTCCGTGGCTACACCTTC. It codes for CASSLGVGFFRGYTF.

The chain recombines TRBV12-3 or TRBV12-4 with TRBJ2-2, with D possibly being TRBD1 (5 bases). CDR3 size: 14 residues. The V and J ends lost 5 bases and 6 bases respectively, with 13 bases between them. CDR3 coding DNA: TGTGCCAGCAGTACCGCGGACATTTCCGGGGAGCTGTTTTTT. Translation: CASSTADISGELFF.

This chain joins TRBV20-1 and TRBJ2-3; 7 positions match TRBD1. With 1 base clipped from V and 2 bases from J, the junction kept 6 bases outside the gene matches. CDR3 length: 15 amino acids. CDR1 is DFQATT and CDR2 is SNEGSKA in the germline V gene (reference sequence). In nucleotides, the CDR3 is TGCAGTGCTAGAGCTTTTGGGACAGACACAGATACGCAGTATTTT. Amino acid sequence: CSARAFGTDTDTQYF.

This clonotype was seen only a few times. The V gene is TRBV20-1, the J gene TRBJ2-3, with 8 bases aligning to TRBD2. Germline trimming cut 6 bases from V and 1 base from J; bases unmatched to any gene: 15. This CDR3 spans 17 amino acids. Germline loops: CDR1 DFQATT, CDR2 SNEGSKA (reference sequence). DNA of the CDR3: TGCAGTGCCGTAGGGCCTAGCGGGTCCCCCCGCACAGATACGCAGTATTTT. Its translation: CSAVGPSGSPRTDTQYF.

The chain carries TRBV29-1 and TRBJ2-1; 7 nucleotides agree with TRBD2. Germline CDR1 reads SQVTM; CDR2 reads ANQGSEA. The CDR3 is 14 residues long. The V segment lost 4 bases and the J segment 5 bases; nucleotides outside the gene matches: 8. CDR3 nucleotide sequence: TGCAGCGTTGGTGCGAGACTAGCAAACAATGAGCAGTTCTTC. It translates to CSVGARLANNEQFF.